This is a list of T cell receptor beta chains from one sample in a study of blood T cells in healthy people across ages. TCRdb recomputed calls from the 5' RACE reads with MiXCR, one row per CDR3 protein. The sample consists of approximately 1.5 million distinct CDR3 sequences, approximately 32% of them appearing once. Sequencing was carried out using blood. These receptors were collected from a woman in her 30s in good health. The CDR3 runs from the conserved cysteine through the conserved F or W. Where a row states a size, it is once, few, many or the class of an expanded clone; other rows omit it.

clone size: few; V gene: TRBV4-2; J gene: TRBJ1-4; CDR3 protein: CASSPRTGGMSEKLFF
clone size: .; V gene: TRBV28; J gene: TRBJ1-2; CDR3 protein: CASSSLTEPTNYGYTF
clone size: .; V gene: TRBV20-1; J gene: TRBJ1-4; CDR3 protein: CSAHRGDEKLFF
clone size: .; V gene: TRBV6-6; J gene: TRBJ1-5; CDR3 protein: CASSSDREEWGQPQHF
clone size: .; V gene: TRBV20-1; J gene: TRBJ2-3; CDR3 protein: CSAHTLSGTSTDTQYF
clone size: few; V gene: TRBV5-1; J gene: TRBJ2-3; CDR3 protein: CASSLIEITTDTQYF
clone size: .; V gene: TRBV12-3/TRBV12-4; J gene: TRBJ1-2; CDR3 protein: CASSSGHPGYGYTF
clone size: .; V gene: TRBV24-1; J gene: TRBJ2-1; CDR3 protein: CATGGGQGGNEQFF
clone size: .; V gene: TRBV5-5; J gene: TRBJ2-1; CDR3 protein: CASSLWGSLGAYNEQFF
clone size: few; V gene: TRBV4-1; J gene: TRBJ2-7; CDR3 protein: CASSQPFEHEQYF
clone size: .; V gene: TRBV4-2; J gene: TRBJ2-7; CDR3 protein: CASSQGRGGGPSGSYEQYF
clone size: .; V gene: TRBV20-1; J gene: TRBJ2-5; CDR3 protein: CSATGTLLPVYEQYF
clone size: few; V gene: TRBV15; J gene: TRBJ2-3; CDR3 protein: CATSSGLGTSGGSSTDTQYF
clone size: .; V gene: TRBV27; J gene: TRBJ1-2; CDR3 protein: CASSLSRDRRGYTF
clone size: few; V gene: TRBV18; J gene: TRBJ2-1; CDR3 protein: CASSPATGTGSYNEQFF
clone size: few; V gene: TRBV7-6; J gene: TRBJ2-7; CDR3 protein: CASSPSIGATYEQYF
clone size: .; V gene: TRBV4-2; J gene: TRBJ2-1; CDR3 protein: CASSGGLALIDEQFF
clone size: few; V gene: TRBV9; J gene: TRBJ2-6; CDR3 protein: CASSRRVSGANVLTF
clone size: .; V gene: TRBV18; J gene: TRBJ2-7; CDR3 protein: CASSPIRDTDPYEQYF
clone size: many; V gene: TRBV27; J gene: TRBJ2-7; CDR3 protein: CASSPSGPTYEQYF
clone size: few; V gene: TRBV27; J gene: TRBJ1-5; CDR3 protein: CASSSIQGFDQPQHF
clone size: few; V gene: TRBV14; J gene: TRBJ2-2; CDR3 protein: CASGITGKAGELFF
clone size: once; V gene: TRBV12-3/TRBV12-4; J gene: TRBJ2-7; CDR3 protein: CVSRIGTSRTYEQYF
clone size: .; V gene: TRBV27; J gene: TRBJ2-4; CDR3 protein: CTSSLSRGRGRNIQYF
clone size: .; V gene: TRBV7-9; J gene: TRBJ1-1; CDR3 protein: CASSSSGRLNAEAFF
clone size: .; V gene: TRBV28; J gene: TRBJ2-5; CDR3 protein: CASGSGSRETQYF
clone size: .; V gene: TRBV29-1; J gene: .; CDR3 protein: CGVKTAWTGGNEQYF
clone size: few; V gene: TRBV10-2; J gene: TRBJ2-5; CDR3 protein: CASAIPRETQYF
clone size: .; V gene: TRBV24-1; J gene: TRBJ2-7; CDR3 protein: CATSDPGGGEQYF
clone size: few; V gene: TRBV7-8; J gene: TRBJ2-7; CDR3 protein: CASSHGGGLQFSEQYF
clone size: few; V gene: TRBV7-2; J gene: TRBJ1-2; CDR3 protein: CASSLTGGRDDGYTF
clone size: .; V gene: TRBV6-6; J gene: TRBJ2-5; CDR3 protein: CASSGALAGVTETQYF
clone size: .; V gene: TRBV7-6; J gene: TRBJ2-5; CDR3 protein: CASSLQASGGRETQYF
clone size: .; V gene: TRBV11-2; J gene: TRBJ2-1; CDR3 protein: CASSFTGGGPREQFF
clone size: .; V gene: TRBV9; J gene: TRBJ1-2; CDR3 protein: CASSVGGPGGYTF
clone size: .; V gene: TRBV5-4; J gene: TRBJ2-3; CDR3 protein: CASSLVGRAPTDTQYF
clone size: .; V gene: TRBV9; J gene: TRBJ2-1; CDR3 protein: CASSVGAEASGPRSYNEQFF
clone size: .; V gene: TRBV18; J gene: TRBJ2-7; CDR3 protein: CASSPATLTGAYEQYF
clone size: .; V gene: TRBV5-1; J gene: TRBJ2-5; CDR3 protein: CASSLLPRTSGELQETQYF
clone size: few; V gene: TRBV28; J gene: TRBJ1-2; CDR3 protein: CASRQGTALNYGYTF
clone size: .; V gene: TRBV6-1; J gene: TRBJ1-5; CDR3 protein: CASQGRNNQPQHF